This TCR beta chain is drawn from a study of T-cell memory formation after mild COVID-19. Germline values: CDR1 SGHRS, CDR2 YFSETQ. The CDR3 has 15 amino acids. V lost 5 bases, J lost 2 bases, and 6 bases stayed unmatched. Constant-segment-primed 5'RACE gave TCR alpha and TCR beta cDNA libraries with sample barcodes and UMIs. TCRdb called the 5' RACE reads again in MiXCR, with one record for every CDR3 protein. Of roughly 250,000 distinct CDR3 sequences listed, roughly 15% are singletons. In the case of this clonotype: Its specificity is unknown.

General study findings and limits: Day 15 to 85 contracting clones showed balanced CD4/CD8; day 15 to 37 expanders favored CD4+.

The receptor was derived from a man aged 18 to 30 who had mild COVID-19 (a few samples of this study predate the infection). Cell type and time point are not known. The chain employs TRBV5-1 and TRBJ2-3; 9 bases match TRBD2. Material for sequencing was PBMCs or a T cell subset sorted from them (not recorded which). The chain's CDR3 is CASSSSGIYTDTQYF. In DNA, the CDR3 is TGCGCCAGCAGTTCTAGCGGGATCTACACAGATACGCAGTATTTT.